The 23 T cell receptor beta chains below all came from one sample that was sequenced in a study of cytomegalovirus exposure and HLA in healthy donors. The PCR had 60 Vbeta and 13 Jbeta primers. Measured with immunoSEQ multiplex PCR; TCRdb has only the in-frame clones, and not every one. The sample contains 150,000 or so clones, around 75% of which appear only once. The specimen was PBMCs. These receptors came from a young woman in good health and CMV-seronegative.

Many counts were recorded for this clone. The chain has TRBV19 and TRBJ1-2, with D unclear. The germline V and J ends were trimmed by 6 bases and 4 bases, with 15 bases remaining between them. Germline CDR1 LNHDA, CDR2 SQIVND (reference sequence). The CDR3 extends over 14 amino acids. Written as DNA, the CDR3 is TGTGCCAGTAGCCCCCTCGGGTACATCTATGGCTACACCTTC. Encoded protein: CASSPLGYIYGYTF.

This clone was recorded only once. J is TRBJ2-7 and V is TRBV4-3, with TRBD1 matching over 7 bases. The junction had 8 bases not matched to a gene; V was cut back by 0 bases and J by 3 bases. The CDR3 is made up of 16 amino acids. The germline V gene encodes CDR1 LGHNA and CDR2 YSLEER. CDR3 nucleotides: TGCGCCAGCAGCCAAGATACGGGACAGTACCTCTACGAGCAGTACTTC. Translation: CASSQDTGQYLYEQYF.

CDR3 in amino acids: CASIAGFRNEKLFF. CDR3 bases: TGTGCCAGCATTGCAGGATTCAGGAATGAAAAACTGTTTTTT. The chain carries TRBV6-6 and TRBJ1-4; D uncertain. Trimming took 7 bases from V and 5 from J, leaving 14 bases between them. Per the germline V gene, CDR1 is MNHNY and CDR2 is SVGAGI (reference sequence). CDR3 length: 14 residues.

A few counts support this clone. The chain is built from TRBV2 and TRBJ1-5; D call uncertain. Germline V CDR1 and CDR2: SNHLY, FYNNEI. The CDR3 runs 13 residues. Trimming pared 8 bases from V and 1 base from J, leaving 9 bases between. The CDR3: CASHEWSNQPQHF. DNA of the CDR3: TGTGCCAGCCACGAGTGGAGCAATCAGCCCCAGCATTTT.

The chain carries TRBV2 and TRBJ1-1; 11 bases match TRBD1. Losses at the gene ends were 6 bases for V and 3 bases for J; bases not matched to a gene: 9. Germline V gene data show CDR1 as SNHLY and CDR2 as FYNNEI. This CDR3 is built from 16 residues. In DNA form, the CDR3 reads TGTGCCAGCAGACCCAATGGGGACAGGGGGGACACTGAAGCTTTCTTT. Translated, it gives CASRPNGDRGDTEAFF.

This chain connects TRBV4-1 to TRBJ2-3; 8 bases line up with TRBD2. Germline values: CDR1 MGHRA, CDR2 YSYEKL. CDR3 length equals 17 residues. Germline trimming cut 1 base from V and 4 bases from J; bases unmatched to any gene: 10. The CDR3 nucleotides are TGCGCCAGCAGCCAAGCCGGGACTAGTGGAATTGCAGATACGCAGTATTTT. Amino acids: CASSQAGTSGIADTQYF.

The rearrangement uses TRBV27 and TRBJ1-5; D possibly corresponds to TRBD1 (5 bases). This CDR3 is built from 14 residues. V lost 2 bases, J lost 3 bases, and 8 bases lay in between. From germline, CDR1 is MNHEY and CDR2 SMNVEV (reference sequence). CDR3 loop: CASSLRQTNQPQHF. DNA for the CDR3: TGTGCCAGCAGTTTAAGACAGACCAATCAGCCCCAGCATTTT.

The chain uses TRBV15 and TRBJ1-5; D perhaps matches TRBD1 (5 bases). CDR3 length: 15 amino acids. Germline CDR1 reads LNHNV; CDR2 reads YYDKDF (reference sequence). Trimming cost V 3 bases and J 5 bases, with 14 bases left between them. CDR3 sequence (DNA): TGTGCCACCAGCAGGGGACTAGAGGGTGATCAGCCCCAGCATTTT. Residues: CATSRGLEGDQPQHF.

The V gene is TRBV5-5, the J gene TRBJ1-2, with 9 bases matching TRBD1. Germline-derived CDR1 and CDR2 are SGHKS and YYEKEE (reference sequence). The V segment lost 3 bases and the J segment 5 bases; nucleotides outside the gene matches: 8. This CDR3 is built from 15 residues. This chain's CDR3 is CASSSPDRGLYGYTF. The CDR3 DNA follows: TGTGCCAGCAGCTCCCCGGACAGGGGACTATATGGCTACACCTTC.

The rearrangement joins TRBV7-2 to TRBJ2-1; 9 bases are shared with TRBD1. There are 15 residues in the CDR3. Germline values: CDR1 SGHTA, CDR2 FQGNSA. Losses at the gene ends were 5 bases for V and 6 bases for J; bases not matched to a gene: 8. The CDR3 DNA follows: TGTGCCAGCAGCGGACAGGGGCCGGGGAGCAATGAGCAGTTCTTC. Its translation is CASSGQGPGSNEQFF.

V usage is TRBV9 and J usage is TRBJ1-2; TRBD1 is a possible D gene (6 bases). The CDR3 contains 15 residues. CDR1 SGDLS and CDR2 YYNGEE come from the germline V gene. Trimming took off 4 bases at V and 0 bases at J, with 13 bases between the two ends. This chain's CDR3 is CASSSRQVANYGYTF. For the CDR3, the DNA is TGTGCCAGCAGCTCCAGACAGGTCGCTAACTATGGCTACACCTTC.

This clone is a singleton in its sample. The chain couples TRBV6-5 to TRBJ2-1, with 12 bases lining up with TRBD2. The trim removed 4 bases at V and 7 bases at J, leaving 8 bases unmatched. This CDR3 has 16 residues. CDR1 MNHEY and CDR2 SVGAGI come from the germline V gene. This chain's CDR3 is CASSFIWTSGKNEQFF. In nucleotides, the CDR3 is TGTGCCAGCAGTTTTATATGGACTAGCGGGAAGAATGAGCAGTTCTTC.

The chain recombines TRBV5-1 with TRBJ1-2; D gene uncertain. Germline values: CDR1 SGHRS, CDR2 YFSETQ. The CDR3 spans 13 residues. V gave up 0 bases and J gave up 1 base, with 4 bases separating them. CDR3 residues: CASSLGLNYGYTF. In DNA form, the CDR3 reads TGCGCCAGCAGCTTGGGGCTTAACTATGGCTACACCTTC.

This rearrangement joins TRBV25-1 to TRBJ1-1; maybe TRBD1 (5 bases). From germline, CDR1 is MGHDK and CDR2 SYGVNS. Deletions cut 2 bases from V and 6 bases from J, with 16 bases between. There are 15 residues in the CDR3. CDR3 region: CASSEGGRLAPEAFF. The CDR3 DNA sequence: TGTGCCAGCAGTGAAGGGGGGAGGCTCGCGCCTGAAGCTTTCTTT.

The chain recombines TRBV7-9 with TRBJ1-1, with D tentatively TRBD1 (6 bases). Deletions cut 6 bases from V and 6 bases from J, with 23 bases between. Per germline, CDR1 SEHNR and CDR2 FQNEAQ (reference sequence). The CDR3 spans 16 residues. In DNA, the CDR3 is TGTGCCAGCAGAAACGTTTACAGGGAGATGACACCTGAAGCTTTCTTT. Its protein product is CASRNVYREMTPEAFF.

The V gene is TRBV25-1, the J gene TRBJ1-3; no definite D call. Trimming took 5 bases from V and 15 from J, leaving 5 bases between them. The CDR3 runs to 8 residues. Germline V gene data show CDR1 as MGHDK and CDR2 as SYGVNS. In DNA, the CDR3 is TGTGCCAGCAGTTACTCATATTTT. Translating gives CASSYSYF.

This chain joins TRBV28 and TRBJ2-7; 11 positions match TRBD1. V shed 9 bases and J 3 bases; nucleotides not matched to a gene: 4. The germline gives CDR1 MDHEN, CDR2 SYDVKM. This CDR3 spans 13 amino acids. CDR3 region: CASTGTGGYEQYF. DNA for the CDR3: TGTGCCAGTACCGGGACAGGGGGCTACGAGCAGTACTTC.

A few counts support this clone. This chain links TRBV5-4 with TRBJ2-3, with D tentatively TRBD2 (6 bases). The germline gives CDR1 SGHNT, CDR2 YYREEE (reference sequence). There are 16 residues in the CDR3. Trimming removed 2 bases from V and 4 bases from J, with 17 bases in between. CDR3 amino acids: CASSFRREVRPDTQYF. The CDR3 region has the DNA TGTGCCAGCAGCTTCCGGAGGGAAGTTAGACCAGATACGCAGTATTTT.

The gene calls are TRBV6-6 and TRBJ1-1; 10 nucleotides match TRBD1. The germline CDR1 and CDR2 sequences are MNHNY and SVGAGI (reference sequence). V was pared by 8 bases and J by 6 bases, with 3 bases of the junction left unmatched. The CDR3 runs to 12 residues. The CDR3: CASGTGVPEAFF. DNA for the CDR3: TGTGCCAGCGGGACAGGGGTGCCTGAAGCTTTCTTT.

The genes are TRBV9 and TRBJ1-5; D may be TRBD1 (5 bases). V lost 4 bases and J lost 4, with 12 bases in between. The CDR3 sequence is 14 residues long. Germline CDR1 and CDR2: SGDLS and YYNGEE. CDR3 in amino acids: CASSPREGNQPQHF. The CDR3 nucleotides are TGTGCCAGCAGCCCACGGGAGGGGAATCAGCCCCAGCATTTT.

CDR3 residues: CASSATPRTGYEQYF. The DNA for the CDR3 is TGTGCCAGTAGTGCCACCCCACGGACAGGGTACGAGCAGTACTTC. The chain recombines TRBV19 with TRBJ2-7; 8 bases line up with TRBD1. Trimming at V came to 5 bases and at J to 4 bases, leaving 10 bases not matched to a gene. The CDR3 covers 15 residues. Germline V gene data show CDR1 as LNHDA and CDR2 as SQIVND (reference sequence). Based on the CDR3 plus reference TRBV19 and TRBJ2-7, the full variable domain is DGGITQSPKYLFRKEGQNVTLSCEQNLNHDAMYWYRQDPGQGLRLIYYSQIVNDFQKGDIAEGYSVSREKKESFPLTVTSAQKNPTAFYLCASSATPRTGYEQYFGPGTRLTVT.

The gene calls are TRBV5-8 and TRBJ1-1; 8 bases agree with TRBD1. The ends lost 0 bases at V and 6 bases at J; junction bases unmatched: 4. CDR1 and CDR2 (germline): SGHTS, YDEGEE. The CDR3 loop spans 14 amino acids. The CDR3 DNA reads TGTGCCAGCAGCTTGGCCAGGGGGCCGTCTGAAGCTTTCTTT. Its protein product is CASSLARGPSEAFF.

The chain links TRBV11-3 to TRBJ2-1; 7 bases match TRBD2. Germline CDR1 SGHNT, CDR2 YENEEA. The CDR3 loop spans 16 amino acids. Trimming cost V 0 bases and J 9 bases; bases outside gene matches: 11. CDR3: CASSLERWERDTEQFF. CDR3 in DNA: TGTGCCAGCAGCTTAGAAAGATGGGAGCGGGATACTGAGCAGTTCTTC.